Shown below are 10 T cell receptor beta chains from a single sample sequenced in a study of blood T cell repertoires in COVID-19. TCRdb's table, derived via immunoSEQ multiplex PCR, lists solely in-frame clones and lacks some. Of about 240,000 clones listed, 80% to 90% were seen once; the top ten hold 3.6%. Sequenced input: PBMCs or T cells enriched from blood (not recorded which). These receptors were obtained from a woman aged 40 to 55 who had been exposed to COVID-19.

The V gene is TRBV3-1 (or the pseudogene TRBV3-2), the J gene TRBJ1-6; TRBD1 matches at 10 bases. J was trimmed by 6 bases and V by 5 bases; bases with no gene match: 7. The CDR3 covers 16 residues. CDR1 is LGHDT, CDR2 YNNKEL, per germline (reference sequence). The CDR3 coding sequence is TGTGCCAGCAGCAACCGGGACAGGGGTCCTAATTCACCCCTCCACTTT. This gives the protein CASSNRDRGPNSPLHF.

The chain joins TRBV5-8 to TRBJ1-2; 10 bases align to TRBD1. Germline V gene data show CDR1 as SGHTS and CDR2 as YDEGEE. This CDR3 has 15 amino acids. Trimming at V came to 4 bases and at J to 3 bases, leaving 6 bases not matched to a gene. The CDR3 sequence: CASSLGTGVDYGYTF. The CDR3 bases are TGTGCCAGCAGCCTAGGGACAGGGGTCGACTATGGCTACACCTTC.

The CDR3 region is CASSGFVGNTEAFF. CDR3 DNA: TGTGCCAGCAGTGGGTTCGTGGGCAACACTGAAGCTTTCTTT. The V gene is TRBV2, the J gene TRBJ1-1; no clear D. The germline V gene has CDR1 SNHLY and CDR2 FYNNEI. V gave up 4 bases and J gave up 2 bases, with 11 bases separating them. CDR3 length equals 14 residues.

The V call is TRBV6-5, the J call TRBJ1-3, with a weak D call TRBD1 (5 bases). The germline CDR1 and CDR2 sequences are MNHEY and SVGAGI. Trimming took off 5 bases at V and 0 bases at J, with 8 bases between the two ends. The CDR3 length is 14 residues. Written as DNA, the CDR3 is TGTGCCAGCAGTCGACAGAACTCTGGAAACACCATATATTTT. This translates into CASSRQNSGNTIYF.

This chain uses TRBV30 with TRBJ1-5; the D is unclear. The CDR3 sequence is 14 residues long. V was trimmed by 0 bases and J by 5 bases, leaving 11 bases between them. Germline V CDR1 and CDR2: GTSNPN, SVGIG (reference sequence). The CDR3 DNA reads TGTGCCTGGAGTGTATCAGGTGCCTATCAGCCCCAGCATTTT. It is translated as CAWSVSGAYQPQHF.

The sample holds a few counts of this clone. CDR3 nucleotide sequence: TGTGCCATCAGCGACTGGACCTATAATTCACCCCTCCACTTT. This encodes CAISDWTYNSPLHF. This chain uses TRBV10-3 with TRBJ1-6; D ambiguous. The CDR3 extends over 14 amino acids. Germline loops: CDR1 ENHRY, CDR2 SYGVKD. The germline V and J ends were trimmed by 6 bases and 2 bases, with 8 bases remaining between them.

V usage is TRBV11-3 and J usage is TRBJ1-1, with D maybe TRBD1 (5 bases). The CDR3 runs to 13 residues. Per germline, CDR1 SGHNT and CDR2 YENEEA. V was cut by 5 bases and J by 10 bases, with 17 bases left in between. The CDR3 nucleotides read TGTGCCAGCAGCCCGGGGAGGGGCAGCGGAGCTTTCTTT. Translated, it gives CASSPGRGSGAFF.

The V call is TRBV9, the J call TRBJ1-1; D remains unclear. V gave up 4 bases and J gave up 2 bases, with 15 bases separating them. The germline V gene has CDR1 SGDLS and CDR2 YYNGEE. The CDR3 covers 15 residues. CDR3 DNA: TGTGCCAGCAGCTCAGAGGTACACTTAAACACTGAAGCTTTCTTT. Translating gives CASSSEVHLNTEAFF. Variable domain in full (rest from reference TRBV9 and TRBJ1-1): DSGVTQTPKHLITATGQRVTLRCSPRSGDLSVYWYQQSLDQGLQFLIQYYNGEERAKGNILERFSAQQFPDLHSELNLSSLELGDSALYFCASSSEVHLNTEAFFGQGTRLTVV.

J is TRBJ1-1 and V is TRBV27; 8 bases fit TRBD1. V shed 5 bases and J 7 bases; nucleotides not matched to a gene: 6. Germline values: CDR1 MNHEY, CDR2 SMNVEV (reference sequence). The CDR3 loop spans 13 amino acids. CDR3 bases: TGTGCCAGCAGTCCCGACAGGGGACTTGAAGCTTTCTTT. Translated, it gives CASSPDRGLEAFF.

The chain has TRBV11-2 and TRBJ1-5; 8 positions match TRBD1. This CDR3 region has 16 residues. CDR1 and CDR2 (germline): SGHAT, FQNNGV. V dropped 0 bases and J dropped 1; count of bases not matched to a gene: 2. CDR3 amino acids: CASSLDWTGSNQPQHF. The CDR3 bases are TGTGCCAGCAGCTTAGATTGGACAGGGAGCAATCAGCCCCAGCATTTT.